These 29 T cell receptor beta chains were sequenced from one sample in a study of human T cells and chemical hapten exposure. In TCRdb, the RACE reads were re-called with MiXCR into one record per CDR3 protein. The table has 96,000 or so distinct CDR3 sequences, 7.5% to 10% seen once. The time point here: patch test 2, 6 weeks after DPC sensitization. Treatment denoted: therapeutic diphenylcyclopropenone sensitization with weekly scalp DPC. The sample was whole blood, taken in connection with sensitization to the hapten diphenylcyclopropenone (DPC). These receptors came from a woman between 40 and 50 years old with alopecia areata. Some clones in this sample may be carry-over from other donors' samples.

In its sample, this clonotype was seen many times. This chain connects TRBV15 to TRBJ2-5; D tentatively reads TRBD1 or TRBD2 (5 bases each). Trimming removed 0 bases at V and 3 bases at J, with 11 bases between. CDR3 length equals 15 residues. Germline V gives CDR1 LNHNV, CDR2 YYDKDF (reference sequence). The CDR3 protein is CATSRDRGAEETQYF. CDR3 coding DNA: TGTGCCACCAGCAGAGATCGGGGCGCGGAAGAGACCCAGTACTTC.

Worth noting for this clonotype: One end of the junction does not line up with germline, which may come from a read error. This chain links TRBV7-2 with TRBJ2-5; D unresolved. This CDR3 has 11 residues. Germline V gene lookup returns CDR1 SGHTA and CDR2 FQGNSA. CDR3 DNA sequence: TGTGCCATCAGCGCTCAAGAGACCCAGTACTTC. Its protein is CAISAQETQYF. Filled out from reference TRBV7-2 and TRBJ2-5, the complete variable domain reads GAGVSQSPSNKVTEKGKDVELRCDPISGHTALYWYRQSLGQGLEFLIYFQGNSAPDKSGLPSDRFSAERTGGSVSTLTIQRTQQEDSAVYLCAISAQETQYFGPGTRLLVL.

The V and J genes are TRBV6-2 or TRBV6-3 and TRBJ2-3, with unresolved D. The CDR3 consists of 13 residues. CDR1 is MNHEY and CDR2 is SVGEGT in the germline V gene. V shed 0 bases and J shed 4 bases, with 5 bases lying between them. The CDR3 sequence is CASSYSFPDTQYF. For the CDR3, the DNA is TGTGCCAGCAGTTACTCTTTCCCAGATACGCAGTATTTT.

In this sample, this clonotype turned up a few times. The J gene is TRBJ2-4, the V gene TRBV27; 7 nucleotides agree with TRBD2. This CDR3 has 14 residues. Trimming at V came to 4 bases and at J to 5 bases, leaving 5 bases not matched to a gene. Per the germline V gene, CDR1 is MNHEY and CDR2 is SMNVEV (reference sequence). CDR3 DNA sequence: TGTGCCAGCAGTTCGCTAGCGGTGCAAAACATTCAGTACTTC. This codes for CASSSLAVQNIQYF.

The chain employs TRBV29-1 and TRBJ2-7; perhaps D is TRBD1 or TRBD2 (5 bases each). From germline, CDR1 is SQVTM and CDR2 ANQGSEA. V lost 1 base and J lost 5, with 12 bases in between. The CDR3 has 13 amino acids. The CDR3 reads CSVEGDRPDEQYF. The CDR3, as DNA: TGCAGCGTTGAAGGGGACCGCCCGGACGAGCAGTACTTC.

This clonotype was counted many times. This rearrangement joins TRBV29-1 to TRBJ2-3; D remains unclear. Germline V gene lookup returns CDR1 SQVTM and CDR2 ANQGSEA. Trimming cost V 7 bases and J 6 bases, with 14 bases left between them. This CDR3 has 12 residues. DNA for the CDR3: TGCAGCGCCACGCCCCCGAGGGATACGCAGTATTTT. Translation: CSATPPRDTQYF.

This clonotype was found a few times. The rearrangement uses TRBV2 and TRBJ2-3, with D perhaps matching TRBD1 or TRBD2 (5 bases each). The length of the CDR3 is 15 residues. CDR1 and CDR2 from the germline V gene are SNHLY and FYNNEI. Trimming cost V 5 bases and J 6 bases, with 18 bases left between them. CDR3 coding DNA: TGTGCCAGCAGTCGGTCGGGACCCCCTTGGGATACGCAGTATTTT. Protein sequence: CASSRSGPPWDTQYF.

Ten or more counts support this clonotype. CDR3 nucleotide sequence: TGTGCCAGCAGCCAAGTCGCGGGAACCTACAATGAGCAGTTCTTC. Protein product: CASSQVAGTYNEQFF. The chain recombines TRBV3-1 with TRBJ2-1; TRBD2 is a possible D gene (6 bases). Per germline, CDR1 LGHDT and CDR2 YNNKEL (reference sequence). Trimming stripped 1 base from V and 2 bases from J, with 9 bases between. The CDR3 is made up of 15 amino acids.

This clonotype appeared a few times. CDR3 sequence reads: CASSEFRDSPLHF. Here the CDR3 DNA reads TGCGCCAGCAGTGAGTTTAGGGATTCACCCCTCCACTTT. V is TRBV10-2 and J is TRBJ1-6; no reliable D call. The CDR3 is 13 amino acids. In germline, CDR1 is WSHSY, CDR2 SAAADI. Trimming took off 1 base at V and 8 bases at J, with 6 bases between the two ends.

CDR3 in DNA: TGTGCCATGTCAGGGGTGCGGGATGGCTACACCTTC. Translation: CAMSGVRDGYTF. The J gene is TRBJ1-2, the V gene TRBV28, with D possibly being TRBD1 (6 bases). Trimming took 10 bases from V and 6 from J, leaving 15 bases between them. Germline V lookup: CDR1 MDHEN, CDR2 SYDVKM. The CDR3 is made up of 12 amino acids.

This clonotype was found many times. J is TRBJ1-5 and V is TRBV4-3; D is uncertain. This CDR3 spans 13 amino acids. The V end was cut by 1 base, the J end by 4 bases, with 5 bases between. Germline V gene data show CDR1 as LGHNA and CDR2 as YSLEER. CDR3 sequence: CASSQGLNQPQHF. The CDR3 coding sequence is TGCGCCAGCAGCCAAGGGTTAAATCAGCCCCAGCATTTT.

This clonotype appeared many times. The CDR3 loop reads CASSPGQGLALSTDTQYF. The CDR3 nucleotides are TGTGCCAGCAGTCCAGGACAGGGACTAGCGCTAAGCACAGATACGCAGTATTTT. This rearrangement joins TRBV27 to TRBJ2-3, with 10 bases aligning to TRBD2. V dropped 5 bases and J dropped 0; count of bases not matched to a gene: 11. CDR3 length: 18 amino acids. CDR1 and CDR2 from the germline V gene are MNHEY and SMNVEV (reference sequence).

This clonotype was picked up a small number of times. This chain links TRBV7-2 with TRBJ2-7, with 13 bases identical to TRBD2. CDR3 length equals 15 residues. Trimming removed 4 bases from V and 1 base from J; junction bases left unmatched: 1. Germline CDR1 SGHTA, CDR2 FQGNSA. The CDR3 reads CASSWGLAGSYEQYF. DNA for the CDR3: TGTGCCAGCAGCTGGGGACTAGCGGGGTCCTACGAGCAGTACTTC.

V is TRBV14 and J is TRBJ2-7, with D perhaps given as TRBD1 or TRBD2 (5 bases each). CDR3 length equals 15 residues. Germline values: CDR1 SGHDN, CDR2 FVKESK. The ends were cut back, 0 bases at V and 2 bases at J, with 11 bases in the middle. The CDR3 DNA reads as TGTGCCAGCAGCCAAGAGTGGCCGGGACCCTACGAGCAGTACTTC. Translating gives CASSQEWPGPYEQYF.

Notes on this clonotype: A much larger clone is a single base away; this may be a read error. Given the absence of the conserved phenylalanine or tryptophan at the CDR3 end, a read error is likely. The chain joins TRBV20-1 to TRBJ2-1; 10 bases match TRBD2. The length of the CDR3 is 15 residues. The J segment lost 7 bases and the V segment lost 5 bases, leaving 11 bases of the junction unmatched. Germline lookup yields CDR1 DFQATT and CDR2 SNEGSKA (reference sequence). The DNA of the CDR3 is TGCAGTGCTGCCCGAGCTAGCGGGAGTAGGAATGAGCAGTTCTAC. It is translated as CSAARASGSRNEQFY.

The chain joins TRBV28 to TRBJ2-3, with D possibly TRBD2 on 7 matching bases. Looked up from germline, CDR1 is MDHEN and CDR2 is SYDVKM. Trimming took off 2 bases at V and 6 bases at J, with 15 bases between the two ends. The CDR3 sequence is 15 residues long. The CDR3 DNA reads TGTGCCAGCAGTTTAGGCGGGGGCCGTCAGGATACGCAGTATTTT. It yields the protein CASSLGGGRQDTQYF.

There are a few counts of this clonotype. This chain joins TRBV7-8 and TRBJ2-3; 8 nucleotides agree with TRBD2. Looked up from germline, CDR1 is SGHVS and CDR2 is FQNEAQ. CDR3 length equals 13 residues. The V and J ends lost 5 bases and 3 bases, in that order; junction bases with no gene match: 1. CDR3 sequence (DNA): TGTGCCAGCAGCCAGCGGGAGACAGATACGCAGTATTTT. It encodes CASSQRETDTQYF.

The genes are TRBV19 and TRBJ2-3; weak D call: TRBD2 (5 bases). This CDR3 contains 16 residues. V was pared by 6 bases and J by 0 bases, with 16 bases between. Per germline, CDR1 LNHDA and CDR2 SQIVND (reference sequence). CDR3 amino acids: CASRRGFTASTDTQYF. CDR3 DNA: TGTGCCAGTAGGAGAGGGTTCACGGCCAGCACAGATACGCAGTATTTT. Full variable domain (remainder filled in from reference TRBV19 and TRBJ2-3): DGGITQSPKYLFRKEGQNVTLSCEQNLNHDAMYWYRQDPGQGLRLIYYSQIVNDFQKGDIAEGYSVSREKKESFPLTVTSAQKNPTAFYLCASRRGFTASTDTQYFGPGTRLTVL.

This clonotype was counted many times. J is TRBJ1-5 and V is TRBV27; D remains unclear. This CDR3 contains 15 residues. Trimming removed 4 bases at V and 0 bases at J, with 10 bases between. Germline CDR1 reads MNHEY; CDR2 reads SMNVEV (reference sequence). The chain's CDR3 is CASSSRWNSNQPQHF. The DNA of the CDR3 is TGTGCCAGCAGTTCCAGGTGGAATAGCAATCAGCCCCAGCATTTT.

This clonotype was seen only a few times. The rearrangement links TRBV29-1 to TRBJ2-1; 7 nucleotides line up with TRBD2. The CDR3 has 15 amino acids. Germline V CDR1 and CDR2: SQVTM, ANQGSEA. Trimming at V came to 7 bases and at J to 11 bases, leaving 20 bases not matched to a gene. This chain's CDR3 is CSAETGTKSTVQQFF. CDR3 coding DNA: TGCAGCGCCGAAACCGGGACTAAGTCGACAGTACAGCAGTTCTTC.

This clonotype turned up a few times. The rearrangement uses TRBV9 and TRBJ2-7; the match to TRBD1 covers 10 bases. V shed 3 bases and J 5 bases; nucleotides not matched to a gene: 5. This CDR3 region has 14 residues. Germline V gives CDR1 SGDLS, CDR2 YYNGEE. Here the CDR3 reads CASSGGQGLHEQYF. Here the CDR3 DNA reads TGTGCCAGCAGCGGGGGACAGGGGCTGCACGAGCAGTACTTC.

The J gene is TRBJ1-4, the V gene TRBV5-6; D is ambiguous. Trimming removed 0 bases from V and 9 bases from J, with 12 bases in between. The CDR3 runs 14 residues. Germline CDR1 and CDR2: SGHDT and YYEEEE. CDR3 loop: CASSLAAGRKKLFF. The CDR3 DNA follows: TGTGCCAGCAGCTTGGCGGCGGGGAGGAAAAAACTGTTTTTT. Combining the CDR3 with reference TRBV5-6 and TRBJ1-4 gives the whole variable domain DAGVTQSPTHLIKTRGQQVTLRCSPKSGHDTVSWYQQALGQGPQFIFQYYEEEERQRGNFPDRFSGHQFPNYSSELNVNALLLGDSALYLCASSLAAGRKKLFFGSGTQLSVL.

This clonotype showed up just a few times. The chain has TRBV6-2 or TRBV6-3 and TRBJ2-3; TRBD2 matches 10 bases. Trimming removed 5 bases from V and 4 bases from J; junction bases left unmatched: 9. The CDR3 spans 16 residues. Germline V gene data show CDR1 as MNHEY and CDR2 as SVGEGT. The CDR3 DNA reads TGTGCCAGCAGTCCGCTAGCGGGAGTGGGCCCAGATACGCAGTATTTT. The encoded protein is CASSPLAGVGPDTQYF.

The rearrangement links TRBV18 to TRBJ1-1; unclear D gene. The CDR3 consists of 15 residues. Germline V gene data show CDR1 as KGHSH and CDR2 as LQKENI. V was shortened by 0 bases and J by 1 base, with 9 bases between the two germline ends. Here the CDR3 reads CASSPPNRKNTEAFF. CDR3 DNA sequence: TGTGCCAGCTCACCACCTAACAGAAAGAACACTGAAGCTTTCTTT. The full variable domain, its missing parts supplied by reference TRBV18 and TRBJ1-1, is NAGVMQNPRHLVRRRGQEARLRCSPMKGHSHVYWYRQLPEEGLKFMVYLQKENIIDESGMPKERFSAEFPKEGPSILRIQQVVRGDSAAYFCASSPPNRKNTEAFFGQGTRLTVV.

This clonotype was detected a few times. The rearrangement links TRBV4-1 to TRBJ1-5; D is possibly TRBD1 (6 bases). V was shortened by 4 bases and J by 2 bases, with 15 bases between the two germline ends. The CDR3 runs to 16 residues. Germline V gene data show CDR1 as MGHRA and CDR2 as YSYEKL. The CDR3 protein is CASSREQGFGNQPQHF. The CDR3 coding sequence is TGCGCCAGCAGCCGAGAACAGGGTTTCGGCAATCAGCCCCAGCATTTT.

The chain employs TRBV20-1 and TRBJ1-5; D is undetermined. Germline V lookup: CDR1 DFQATT, CDR2 SNEGSKA (reference sequence). The CDR3 is 13 residues long. The germline V and J ends were trimmed by 1 base and 7 bases, with 11 bases remaining between them. The CDR3 spells CSARVGFGQPQHF. DNA for the CDR3: TGCAGTGCTAGAGTAGGTTTCGGCCAGCCCCAGCATTTT.

This clonotype was observed at least ten times. This sequence joins TRBV28 and TRBJ2-7, with TRBD2 matching over 14 bases. The germline CDR1 and CDR2 sequences are MDHEN and SYDVKM. With 4 bases clipped from V and 2 bases from J, the junction kept 4 bases outside the gene matches. This CDR3 comprises 16 residues. The CDR3 region has the DNA TGTGCCAGCAGTTCGGGACTAGCGGGAGAAACCTACGAGCAGTACTTC. Its translation: CASSSGLAGETYEQYF.

A few counts support this clonotype. The chain uses TRBV7-2 and TRBJ2-1; 7 positions agree with TRBD2. With 7 bases clipped from V and 9 bases from J, the junction kept 9 bases outside the gene matches. Germline V gene data show CDR1 as SGHTA and CDR2 as FQGNSA. CDR3 length equals 13 residues. Written as DNA, the CDR3 is TGTGCCAGCACAACGCGGGAGAACGGTGAGCAGTTCTTC. Amino acids: CASTTRENGEQFF.

This clonotype came up a few times. The chain has TRBV28 and TRBJ1-5; 9 positions agree with TRBD1. The CDR3 sequence is 16 residues long. The germline V gene encodes CDR1 MDHEN and CDR2 SYDVKM. The trim removed 3 bases at V and 6 bases at J, leaving 9 bases unmatched. CDR3 protein: CASSFRTGGGSQPQHF. CDR3 DNA sequence: TGTGCCAGCAGTTTTCGTACAGGGGGCGGGAGTCAGCCCCAGCATTTT.